This T cell receptor (beta chain) emerged from a study of shared clonotypes between healthy human individuals. Study at large: Serving as donors were two women and a few men, whose ages spanned 18 to 49.

A CD45RA-negative memory subset and a CD45RA+ naive subset were separated from the CD4+ cells. As to this clone: The identical CDR3 is also encoded by other nucleotide sequences in the sample.

Using immunoSEQ multiplex PCR, the repertoire was profiled, and TCRdb retains in-frame clones only, with some absent. The table lists approximately 2.5 million clones, 80% to 95% of them singletons. The CDR3 loop spans 14 amino acids. J was trimmed by 4 bases and V by 1 base; bases with no gene match: 2. The germline V gene has CDR1 MNHEY and CDR2 SVGAGI. This TCR was sampled from a man younger than 35 in good health. Some clones in this sample may be carry-over from other donors' samples. Specimen: naive CD4+ T cells from PBMCs. Noted subset: CD45RA+ positively selected. V usage is TRBV6-5 and J usage is TRBJ2-7, with TRBD2 matching over 9 bases. The CDR3 coding sequence is TGTGCCAGCAGTTACTTAGCGGGAGCATACGAGCAGTACTTC. As protein: CASSYLAGAYEQYF.